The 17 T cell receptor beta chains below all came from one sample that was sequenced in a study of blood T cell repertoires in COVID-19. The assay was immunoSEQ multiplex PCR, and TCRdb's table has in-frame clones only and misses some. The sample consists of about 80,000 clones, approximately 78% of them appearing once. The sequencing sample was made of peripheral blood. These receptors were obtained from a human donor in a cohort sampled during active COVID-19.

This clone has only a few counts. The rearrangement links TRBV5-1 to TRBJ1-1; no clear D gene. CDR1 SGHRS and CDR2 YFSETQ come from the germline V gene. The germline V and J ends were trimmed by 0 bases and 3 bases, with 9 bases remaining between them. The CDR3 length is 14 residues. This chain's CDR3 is CASSLGRLDTEAFF. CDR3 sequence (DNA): TGCGCCAGCAGCTTGGGGCGGCTAGACACTGAAGCTTTCTTT.

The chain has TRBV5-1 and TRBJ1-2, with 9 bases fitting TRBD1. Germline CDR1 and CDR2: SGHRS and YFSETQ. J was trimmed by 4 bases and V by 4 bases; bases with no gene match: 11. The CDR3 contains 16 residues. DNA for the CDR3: TGCGCCAGCAGCCCGGGGATAGGGACAGGGTCCTATGGCTACACCTTC. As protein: CASSPGIGTGSYGYTF.

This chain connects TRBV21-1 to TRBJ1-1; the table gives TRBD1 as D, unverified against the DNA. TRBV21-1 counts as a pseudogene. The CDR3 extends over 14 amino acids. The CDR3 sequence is CASSNTDMNTEAFF. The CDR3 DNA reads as TGTGCCAGCAGCAACACGGACATGAACACTGAAGCTTTCTTT.

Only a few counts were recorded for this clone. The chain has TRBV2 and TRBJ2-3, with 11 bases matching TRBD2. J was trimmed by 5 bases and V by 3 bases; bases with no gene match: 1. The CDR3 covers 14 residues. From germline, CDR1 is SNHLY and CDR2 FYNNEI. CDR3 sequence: CASSDTSGGDTQYF. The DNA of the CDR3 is TGTGCCAGCAGTGATACTAGCGGGGGAGATACGCAGTATTTT.

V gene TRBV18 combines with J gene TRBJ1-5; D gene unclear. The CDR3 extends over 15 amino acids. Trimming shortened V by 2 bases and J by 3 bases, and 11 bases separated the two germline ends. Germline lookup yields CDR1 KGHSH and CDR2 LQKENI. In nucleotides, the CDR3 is TGTGCCAGCTCACCAAGCGGGCCAATCAATCAGCCCCAGCATTTT. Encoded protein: CASSPSGPINQPQHF.

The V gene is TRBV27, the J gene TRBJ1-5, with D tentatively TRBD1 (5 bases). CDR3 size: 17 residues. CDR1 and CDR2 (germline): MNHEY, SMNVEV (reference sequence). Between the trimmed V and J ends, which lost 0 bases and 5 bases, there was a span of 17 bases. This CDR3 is CASSLSLRPGDDQPQHF. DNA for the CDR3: TGTGCCAGCAGTTTATCTTTGAGACCGGGGGACGATCAGCCCCAGCATTTT.

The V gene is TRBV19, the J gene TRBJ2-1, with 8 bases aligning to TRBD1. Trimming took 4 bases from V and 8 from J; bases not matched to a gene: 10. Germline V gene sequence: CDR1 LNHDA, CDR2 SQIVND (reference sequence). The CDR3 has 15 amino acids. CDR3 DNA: TGTGCCAGTAGTACTCCAGGGGGCCTGGGGGATGAGCAGTTCTTC. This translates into CASSTPGGLGDEQFF.

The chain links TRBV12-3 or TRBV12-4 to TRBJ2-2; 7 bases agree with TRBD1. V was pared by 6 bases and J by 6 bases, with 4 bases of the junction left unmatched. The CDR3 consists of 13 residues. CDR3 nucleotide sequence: TGTGCCAGCAGGTCCGGGACAGCCGGGGAGCTGTTTTTT. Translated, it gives CASRSGTAGELFF.

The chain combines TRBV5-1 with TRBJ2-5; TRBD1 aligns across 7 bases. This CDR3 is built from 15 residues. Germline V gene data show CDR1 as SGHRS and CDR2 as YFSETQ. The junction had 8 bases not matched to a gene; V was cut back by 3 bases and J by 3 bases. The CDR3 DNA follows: TGCGCCAGCAGCTCGGACTCAGGGGGAGAAGAGACCCAGTACTTC. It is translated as CASSSDSGGEETQYF.

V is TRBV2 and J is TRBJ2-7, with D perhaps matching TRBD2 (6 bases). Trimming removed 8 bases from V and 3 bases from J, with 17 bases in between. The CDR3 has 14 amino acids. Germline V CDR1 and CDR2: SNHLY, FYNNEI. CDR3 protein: CASAEGAGSYEQYF. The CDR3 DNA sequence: TGTGCCAGCGCCGAAGGGGCGGGGAGCTACGAGCAGTACTTC.

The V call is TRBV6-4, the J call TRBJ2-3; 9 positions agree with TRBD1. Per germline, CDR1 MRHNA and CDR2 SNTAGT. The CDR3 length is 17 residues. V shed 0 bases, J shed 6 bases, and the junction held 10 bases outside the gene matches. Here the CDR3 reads CASSDSAPGQGGDTQYF. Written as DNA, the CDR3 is TGTGCCAGCAGTGACTCAGCCCCGGGACAGGGTGGGGATACGCAGTATTTT.

This CDR3 is CASSAGTAEAFF. The CDR3 nucleotides are TGTGCCAGCAGCGCGGGGACAGCTGAAGCTTTCTTT. The gene calls are TRBV11-3 and TRBJ1-1, with 7 nucleotides matching TRBD1. The CDR3 has 12 amino acids. V was clipped by 5 bases and J by 6 bases; unmatched bases: 3. Germline V gives CDR1 SGHNT, CDR2 YENEEA.

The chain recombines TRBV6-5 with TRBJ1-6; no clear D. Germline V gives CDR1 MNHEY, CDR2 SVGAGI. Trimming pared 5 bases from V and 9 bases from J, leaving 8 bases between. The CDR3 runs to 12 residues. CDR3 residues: CASSRFGSPLHF. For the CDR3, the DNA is TGTGCCAGCAGTCGGTTCGGTTCACCCCTCCACTTT.

Here the CDR3 reads CASSPGGWTYNEQFF. The CDR3 DNA follows: TGTGCCAGCTCACCAGGGGGGTGGACCTACAATGAGCAGTTCTTC. The chain couples TRBV18 to TRBJ2-1, with a weak D call TRBD2 (6 bases). V lost 2 bases and J 2 bases, leaving 10 bases between the germline ends. The germline V gene encodes CDR1 KGHSH and CDR2 LQKENI. The CDR3 extends over 15 amino acids.

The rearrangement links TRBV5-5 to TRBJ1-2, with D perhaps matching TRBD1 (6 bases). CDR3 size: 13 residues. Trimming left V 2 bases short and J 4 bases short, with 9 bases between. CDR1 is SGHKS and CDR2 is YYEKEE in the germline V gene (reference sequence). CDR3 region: CASSFGGSYGYTF. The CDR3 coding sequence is TGTGCCAGCAGCTTTGGGGGCAGCTATGGCTACACCTTC.

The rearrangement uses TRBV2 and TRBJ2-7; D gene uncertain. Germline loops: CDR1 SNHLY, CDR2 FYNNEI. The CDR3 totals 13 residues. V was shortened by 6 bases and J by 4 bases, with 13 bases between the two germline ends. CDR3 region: CASSPPMRYEQYF. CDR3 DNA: TGTGCCAGCAGCCCTCCCATGAGGTACGAGCAGTACTTC. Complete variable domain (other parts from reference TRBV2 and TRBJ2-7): EPEVTQTPSHQVTQMGQEVILRCVPISNHLYFYWYRQILGQKVEFLVSFYNNEISEKSEIFDDQFSVERPDGSNFTLKIRSTKLEDSAMYFCASSPPMRYEQYFGPGTRLTVT.

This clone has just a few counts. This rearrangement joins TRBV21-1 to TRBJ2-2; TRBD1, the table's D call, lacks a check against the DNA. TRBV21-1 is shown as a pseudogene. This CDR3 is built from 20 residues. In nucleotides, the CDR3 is TGTGCCAGCAGCAACCCGCCTGCAGGGGGCGGACCCGCGAACACCGGGGAGCTGTTTTTT. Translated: CASSNPPAGGGPANTGELFF.